This paragraph reports one TCR beta chain. This clone turned up a few times. Its antigen target is currently unknown. The input lacks base qualities; no much larger clone sits a single base away. This entry comes from a study of beta chain features in type 1 diabetes (dated by TCRdb to between 2017 and 2018). Study-wide context: No differences in mean age, gender distribution, total cell number or subset yield were found between patients and healthy donors. A total of roughly 110 million sorted cells were examined across all samples, and the number of cells per subset was strongly correlated with RNA yield. Whereas all 28 donors provided naive and central memory subsets, regulatory and stem cell-like memory subsets were isolated from just 8 patients and roughly eight healthy donors. The study compared TCRB repertoires of sorted circulating CD4+ T cell subsets between recently diagnosed type 1 diabetes patients and matched healthy donors.

The High Capacity cDNA Reverse Transcription Kit was used to reverse transcribe all of the isolated RNA, meaning that expressed TCRB transcripts were what got sequenced. Deep immunoSEQ sequencing was performed on naive, central memory and regulatory T cell samples, with an average of approximately 4 million total reads per sample. Sorted cells were lysed in RLT buffer, and RNA was extracted using DNase-treated RNeasy Micro or Mini kits according to cell number. Each cell subset was processed on its own to prevent cross-contamination, while patient and healthy donor samples were processed together. Using the immunoSEQ multiplex PCR, TCRB sequences were amplified from cDNA into 87-bp fragments spanning the CDR3 region. Sequencing of the amplicons was done on the Illumina HiSeq platform. Turning to the authors' computational methods: PCR bias was corrected computationally using synthetic template baselines, and reads within Hamming distance 2 were collapsed, with unmergeable singletons discarded. Reads were aligned against IMGT so that V, D and J genes, CDR3 length and insertions or deletions at six rearrangement sites could be assigned. Within each subset, clonotype counts were normalized to sorted cell number, and only after that were true diversity and Gini coefficients computed with the tcR R package. The overlap coefficient, calculated on TCRB nucleotide sequences, was used to measure repertoire sharing. Out-of-frame TCRB sequences from naive cells were analyzed as a proxy for the pre-selection repertoire. This immuneACCESS table, as held by TCRdb, lists in-frame sequences with V and J called but not all clones. Of the missing ones, under half trace to an unresolved V gene in checked studies; the others have no known cause. From that table come the V and J calls and clone size; the DNA was used to work out D and trimming. This sample gives a few hundred thousand clones in total; roughly an eighth of them show up just once. Together, the top ten hold 0.015% to 0.02% of the sample.

Results the study describes overall, beyond this receptor: Because the HLA sub-analyses included only small numbers of individuals, any influence of HLA type on TCRB rearrangement was left unresolved. Because cDNA was sequenced instead of genomic DNA, activated cells with high expression could be over-represented, although the groups did not differ in activation or CD3 levels. At VDJ recombination sites, type 1 diabetes patients had fewer insertions and more deleted nucleotides, which implies abnormalities in thymic rearrangement. Shorter templates might be favored by PCR, yet because patient and control samples were amplified and corrected together, any such skew would affect both groups equally. Naive, central memory and regulatory TCRB repertoires appeared to be more similar among patients than among healthy donors. Type 1 diabetes patients showed a moderate but significant shortening of TCRB CDR3 length in all four CD4+ subsets.

The germline V gene yields SGHVS for CDR1 and FQNEAQ for CDR2. The CDR3, from cysteine to phenylalanine, totals 14 residues. The entry retains the CDR3 DNA only, 42 bases that are in frame from base 1. V and J are trimmed by 2 bases and 6 bases, and the gene matches miss 4 bases of the junction. Each donor gave one peripheral blood draw, averaging roughly 120 mL, which was collected into heparinised tubes. A BD FACSAria II and a panel including CD45RO, CCR7, CD25, CD127, CD95 and CD27 were used to sort naive, central memory, regulatory and stem cell-like memory CD4+ T cells. A purity above 98% was achieved for all sorted populations. PBMCs were isolated right away by Lymphoprep density gradient centrifugation and were stained directly, without culture. Samples were stained and sorted in pairs, with one healthy donor and one patient per experiment, so that batch effects were minimized.

The chain couples TRBV7-8 to TRBJ2-3, with 8 bases matching TRBD2. Specimen: naive CD4+ T cells from blood. The cell subset or site label here, explained by the study, means: true naive CD4+ T cells. The TCR was taken from a man younger than 45 with type 1 diabetes. For the CDR3, the sequence is CASSLRAGADTQYF. The DNA reads TGTGCCAGCAGCTTACGAGCGGGAGCGGATACGCAGTATTTT. With all but the CDR3 taken from the reference TRBV7-8 and TRBJ2-3 genes, the full variable domain is: GAGVSQSPRYKVAKRGQDVALRCDPISGHVSLFWYQQALGQGPEFLTYFQNEAQLDKSGLPSDRFFAERPEGSVSTLKIQRTQQEDSAVYLCASSLRAGADTQYFGPGTRLTVL.